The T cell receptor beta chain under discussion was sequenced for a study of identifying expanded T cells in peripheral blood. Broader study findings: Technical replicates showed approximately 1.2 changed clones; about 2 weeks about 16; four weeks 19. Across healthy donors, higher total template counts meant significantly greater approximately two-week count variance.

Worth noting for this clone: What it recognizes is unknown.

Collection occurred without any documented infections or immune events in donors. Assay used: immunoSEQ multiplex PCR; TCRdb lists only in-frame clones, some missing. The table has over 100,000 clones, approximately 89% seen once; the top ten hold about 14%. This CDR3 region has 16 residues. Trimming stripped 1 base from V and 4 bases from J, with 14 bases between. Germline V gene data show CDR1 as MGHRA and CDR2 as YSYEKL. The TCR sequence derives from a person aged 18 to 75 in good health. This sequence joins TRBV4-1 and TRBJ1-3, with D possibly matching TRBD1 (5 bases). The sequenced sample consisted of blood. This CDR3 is CASSQGAGSAGNTIYF. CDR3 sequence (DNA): TGCGCCAGCAGCCAAGGGGCAGGGAGCGCCGGAAACACCATATATTTT.